The 16 T cell receptor beta chains in this list originate from one sample, sequenced in a study of immune evolution from preneoplasia to lung adenocarcinoma. Profiling relied on immunoSEQ multiplex PCR, and the TCRdb table lists in-frame clones only, not all of them. The repertoire holds 5,600 or so clones, with about 68% as singletons. Sample: FFPE lung adenocarcinoma in situ tissue. The source is a person aged 60-79 years with lung adenocarcinoma.

This chain connects TRBV4-2 to TRBJ2-1, with no clear D. Trimming took 3 bases from V and 0 from J, leaving 9 bases between them. Looked up from germline, CDR1 is LGHNA and CDR2 is YNFKEQ. The length of the CDR3 is 15 residues. The CDR3 DNA follows: TGTGCCAGCAGCCAGGAACCGAGCTCCTACAATGAGCAGTTCTTC. Translated, it gives CASSQEPSSYNEQFF.

The gene calls are TRBV9 and TRBJ2-3; possibly TRBD1 or TRBD2 for D (5 bases each). V was trimmed by 2 bases and J by 0 bases, leaving 10 bases between them. Germline V gene lookup returns CDR1 SGDLS and CDR2 YYNGEE. This CDR3 comprises 15 residues. This CDR3 reads CASSVGPSSTDTQYF. The DNA for the CDR3 is TGTGCCAGCAGCGTGGGACCGAGTAGCACAGATACGCAGTATTTT.

This sequence joins TRBV7-8 and TRBJ2-5; a possible D gene is TRBD1 (6 bases). V shed 0 bases and J shed 5 bases, with 22 bases lying between them. This CDR3 is built from 18 residues. The germline gives CDR1 SGHVS, CDR2 FQNEAQ. CDR3 nucleotide sequence: TGTGCCAGCAGCTTAGCGCCGGAACAGCGGACAGCCCGGGAGACCCAGTACTTC. This gives the protein CASSLAPEQRTARETQYF.

The chain employs TRBV4-3 and TRBJ2-7, with a tentative D call TRBD1 (6 bases). CDR1 is LGHNA and CDR2 is YSLEER in the germline V gene. The germline V and J ends were trimmed by 4 bases and 6 bases, with 16 bases remaining between them. CDR3 length equals 14 residues. The CDR3 protein is CASSPGVFYAEQYF. The CDR3 DNA sequence: TGCGCCAGCAGCCCAGGGGTTTTTTACGCCGAGCAGTACTTC.

V usage is TRBV7-2 and J usage is TRBJ1-6; the D gene is possibly TRBD1 (6 bases). Germline V lookup: CDR1 SGHTA, CDR2 FQGNSA. Trimming left V 2 bases short and J 9 bases short, with 14 bases between. The CDR3 totals 15 residues. This CDR3 reads CASSLKVGAGSPLHF. The CDR3 DNA reads TGTGCCAGCAGCTTAAAAGTGGGGGCGGGTTCACCCCTCCACTTT.

This clone has just a few counts. The chain is built from TRBV27 and TRBJ1-5, with TRBD1 matching 9 bases. Germline lookup yields CDR1 MNHEY and CDR2 SMNVEV (reference sequence). After removal of 4 bases from V and 4 bases from J, the junction contained 8 bases not matched to a gene. CDR3 length: 16 amino acids. The CDR3 loop reads CASSYRTGARNQPQHF. CDR3 DNA: TGTGCCAGCAGTTACCGGACAGGGGCCCGTAATCAGCCCCAGCATTTT.

The chain employs TRBV21-1 and TRBJ1-5. TRBV21-1 is a pseudogene locus. The CDR3 extends over 14 amino acids. The CDR3 loop reads CASSKDNGEQPQHF. DNA for the CDR3: TGTGCCAGCAGCAAAGATAACGGGGAGCAGCCCCAGCATTTT.

V is TRBV6-1 and J is TRBJ2-3; D is undetermined. The germline V gene encodes CDR1 MNHNS and CDR2 SASEGT. Between the trimmed V and J ends, which lost 0 bases and 2 bases, there was a span of 6 bases. CDR3 length equals 14 residues. The CDR3 coding sequence is TGTGCCAGCAGTGAAGCTGAGAACACAGATACGCAGTATTTT. It specifies CASSEAENTDTQYF.

DNA of the CDR3: TGTGCCAGCAGCGATAGGGGCGGGGCTCAAGAGACCCAGTACTTC. It codes for CASSDRGGAQETQYF. The rearrangement links TRBV7-9 to TRBJ2-5, with D possibly being TRBD2 (6 bases). The CDR3 is made up of 15 amino acids. CDR1 SEHNR and CDR2 FQNEAQ come from the germline V gene (reference sequence). Trimming took off 5 bases at V and 2 bases at J, with 15 bases between the two ends.

The genes are TRBV9 and TRBJ1-6; tentatively, D is TRBD1 (6 bases). Germline V gene data show CDR1 as SGDLS and CDR2 as YYNGEE. The V and J ends lost 4 bases and 12 bases respectively, with 17 bases between them. The length of the CDR3 is 14 residues. The CDR3 sequence: CASSLGGPERPLHF. CDR3 in DNA: TGTGCCAGCAGCCTGGGGGGGCCAGAGAGACCCCTCCACTTT.

This chain connects TRBV5-5 to TRBJ2-7, with D uncertain. The V and J ends lost 4 bases and 4 bases respectively, with 12 bases between them. The CDR3 sequence is 13 residues long. Looked up from germline, CDR1 is SGHKS and CDR2 is YYEKEE (reference sequence). As DNA, the CDR3 is TGTGCCAGCAGCCCCACCCCCGGATACGAGCAGTACTTC. Its translation: CASSPTPGYEQYF.

The V gene is TRBV28, the J gene TRBJ2-7, with TRBD1 matching over 7 bases. The V gene's germline CDR1 is MDHEN and CDR2 SYDVKM. V lost 5 bases to trimming and J lost 1 base; unmatched junction nucleotides: 5. The CDR3 sequence is 14 residues long. The CDR3 DNA reads as TGTGCCAGCAGTCCCGGGACAGCTTCCTACGAGCAGTACTTC. Translation gives CASSPGTASYEQYF.

This clone has a single count. This sequence joins TRBV4-1 and TRBJ1-1, with D hard to call. Per germline, CDR1 MGHRA and CDR2 YSYEKL. The germline V and J ends were trimmed by 3 bases and 0 bases, with 14 bases remaining between them. The CDR3 has 16 residues. This chain's CDR3 is CASSQVPPGLNTEAFF. As DNA, the CDR3 is TGCGCCAGCAGCCAGGTTCCGCCGGGCCTGAACACTGAAGCTTTCTTT.

The rearrangement links TRBV6-5 to TRBJ2-3; 7 nucleotides line up with TRBD1. Trimming took 8 bases from V and 1 from J; bases not matched to a gene: 3. Per germline, CDR1 MNHEY and CDR2 SVGAGI. The CDR3 is 13 residues long. The CDR3 DNA sequence: TGTGCCAGCCAGGGGGTGGGCACAGATACGCAGTATTTT. This translates into CASQGVGTDTQYF.

This chain uses TRBV5-6 with TRBJ2-2; TRBD1 agrees at 8 bases. CDR1 is SGHDT and CDR2 is YYEEEE in the germline V gene. J was trimmed by 2 bases and V by 6 bases; bases with no gene match: 6. The CDR3 is 15 residues long. The CDR3 region is CASTRQGSNTGELFF. CDR3 DNA: TGTGCCAGCACCAGACAGGGGTCCAACACCGGGGAGCTGTTTTTT. The full variable domain, its missing parts supplied by reference TRBV5-6 and TRBJ2-2, is DAGVTQSPTHLIKTRGQQVTLRCSPKSGHDTVSWYQQALGQGPQFIFQYYEEEERQRGNFPDRFSGHQFPNYSSELNVNALLLGDSALYLCASTRQGSNTGELFFGEGSRLTVL.

The chain uses TRBV7-2 and TRBJ2-7; TRBD2 matches at 12 bases. Trimming removed 0 bases from V and 4 bases from J; junction bases left unmatched: 13. CDR1 and CDR2 from the germline V gene are SGHTA and FQGNSA. The CDR3 contains 19 residues. The CDR3 sequence is CASSLASASGGGSSYEQYF. DNA of the CDR3: TGTGCCAGCAGCTTAGCGAGTGCTAGCGGGGGGGGGAGCTCTTACGAGCAGTACTTC.